The 20 T cell receptor beta chains given below trace back to one sample, sequenced in a study of blood T cell repertoires in COVID-19. Only in-frame clones appear in the TCRdb table, and some are missing; sequencing was by immunoSEQ multiplex PCR. This table holds over 200,000 clones, 87% found once. The sequenced material came from peripheral blood. The receptors stem from a woman aged 18 to 35 who had recovered from COVID-19.

There are a few counts of this clone. The chain recombines TRBV30 with TRBJ2-7; 9 positions agree with TRBD1. V was clipped by 7 bases and J by 5 bases; unmatched bases: 6. The CDR3 totals 12 residues. CDR1 and CDR2 (germline): GTSNPN, SVGIG (reference sequence). The CDR3 here is CAYNRDRDEQYF. CDR3 coding DNA: TGTGCCTACAACCGGGACAGGGACGAGCAGTACTTC.

As regards this clone: The sample holds other DNA sequences that translate to the same CDR3. The V and J genes are TRBV27 and TRBJ1-1, with a possible D match to TRBD1 (5 bases). The CDR3 contains 13 residues. CDR1 and CDR2 from the germline V gene are MNHEY and SMNVEV (reference sequence). Trimming shortened V by 5 bases and J by 3 bases, and 10 bases separated the two germline ends. Here the CDR3 DNA reads TGTGCCAGCAGTGGAGGGGTCTACACTGAAGCTTTCTTT. It yields the protein CASSGGVYTEAFF.

This chain connects TRBV27 to TRBJ2-7, with 7 bases matching TRBD1. The V segment lost 6 bases and the J segment 1 base; nucleotides outside the gene matches: 6. CDR3 length: 14 residues. Germline values: CDR1 MNHEY, CDR2 SMNVEV (reference sequence). The CDR3 here is CASSLDRVSYEQYF. CDR3 DNA sequence: TGTGCCAGCAGCCTTGACAGGGTGTCCTACGAGCAGTACTTC.

The chain is built from TRBV5-8 and TRBJ1-1; a possible D gene is TRBD1 (5 bases). This CDR3 has 16 amino acids. Trimming removed 1 base from V and 6 bases from J, with 19 bases in between. CDR1 and CDR2 (germline): SGHTS, YDEGEE. The CDR3 DNA reads as TGTGCCAGCAGCTTGTACCCCTCTCTAGGGGCAGCTGAAGCTTTCTTT. Encoded protein: CASSLYPSLGAAEAFF. The full variable domain, completed using reference TRBV5-8 and TRBJ1-1, is EAGVTQSPTHLIKTRGQQATLRCSPISGHTSVYWYQQALGLGLQFLLWYDEGEERNRGNFPPRFSGRQFPNYSSELNVNALELEDSALYLCASSLYPSLGAAEAFFGQGTRLTVV.

This rearrangement joins TRBV29-1 to TRBJ1-5, with TRBD1 identical over 7 bases. Germline V gene lookup returns CDR1 SQVTM and CDR2 ANQGSEA. The CDR3 contains 14 residues. Losses at the gene ends were 6 bases for V and 2 bases for J; bases not matched to a gene: 7. The DNA for the CDR3 is TGCAGCGTAGGCGACAGGGAGGGCAATCAGCCCCAGCATTTT. Translating it yields CSVGDREGNQPQHF.

The genes are TRBV9 and TRBJ2-3; unclear D gene. The CDR3 has 15 residues. Trimming removed 4 bases at V and 0 bases at J, with 12 bases between. Germline V gene lookup returns CDR1 SGDLS and CDR2 YYNGEE. This CDR3 is CASSLSTASTDTQYF. CDR3 sequence (DNA): TGTGCCAGCAGCCTAAGTACAGCTAGCACAGATACGCAGTATTTT.

The V gene is TRBV4-1, the J gene TRBJ2-7; tentatively, D is TRBD1 (6 bases). The CDR3 is made up of 14 amino acids. The germline V and J ends were trimmed by 0 bases and 3 bases, with 9 bases remaining between them. In germline, CDR1 is MGHRA, CDR2 YSYEKL. The CDR3 DNA sequence: TGCGCCAGCAGCCAAGACTCAGGGGTCTACGAGCAGTACTTC. Encoded protein: CASSQDSGVYEQYF.

This clone was recorded a few times. A read error may account for a junction end that differs from germline. The J gene is TRBJ1-3, the V gene TRBV29-1; D perhaps matches TRBD1 (6 bases). This CDR3 spans 13 amino acids. Germline V gene lookup returns CDR1 SQVTM and CDR2 ANQGSEA. CDR3 coding DNA: TGCAGCGTGGAAGGGGGGGGCGGAAACACCATATATTTT. Protein product: CSVEGGGGNTIYF.

The chain has TRBV15 and TRBJ2-7; 7 nucleotides match TRBD2. Germline V gene lookup returns CDR1 LNHNV and CDR2 YYDKDF (reference sequence). The CDR3 sequence is 15 residues long. The V and J ends lost 8 bases and 2 bases, in that order; junction bases with no gene match: 12. The CDR3, as DNA: TGTGCCACCGGGGGGGAAGGTCGAGCGACCTACGAGCAGTACTTC. This gives the protein CATGGEGRATYEQYF.

The chain has TRBV13 and TRBJ1-5; 7 bases agree with TRBD1. CDR1 is PRHDT, CDR2 FYEKMQ, per germline (reference sequence). V dropped 5 bases and J dropped 0; count of bases not matched to a gene: 13. The CDR3 has 18 residues. CDR3 sequence reads: CASSRNRDSYYSNQPQHF. CDR3 coding DNA: TGTGCCAGCAGCAGAAACCGGGACAGTTATTATAGCAATCAGCCCCAGCATTTT.

This rearrangement joins TRBV6-6 to TRBJ1-2; D is uncertain. Germline V gene sequence: CDR1 MNHNY, CDR2 SVGAGI (reference sequence). CDR3 length: 12 amino acids. Trimming shortened V by 3 bases and J by 2 bases, and 4 bases separated the two germline ends. The CDR3 loop is CASSYINYGYTF. Here the CDR3 DNA reads TGTGCCAGCAGTTATATAAACTATGGCTACACCTTC.

CDR3 in amino acids: CATSDLTSGRAVFF. CDR3 DNA: TGTGCCACCAGTGACCTTACTAGCGGGAGGGCGGTGTTCTTC. V gene TRBV24-1 combines with J gene TRBJ2-1, with 13 nucleotides matching TRBD2. The CDR3 spans 14 residues. V shed 4 bases, J shed 15 bases, and the junction held 8 bases outside the gene matches. The germline V gene has CDR1 KGHDR and CDR2 SFDVKD.

The V and J genes are TRBV5-1 and TRBJ2-1; D unresolved. The CDR3 has 11 residues. Germline V gene data show CDR1 as SGHRS and CDR2 as YFSETQ. V lost 3 bases to trimming and J lost 5 bases, with 3 bases between them. The CDR3 loop reads CASSSDNEQFF. The CDR3 DNA reads TGCGCCAGCAGCTCAGACAATGAGCAGTTCTTC.

The chain uses TRBV4-3 and TRBJ2-1, with a weak D call TRBD2 (6 bases). V lost 4 bases and J lost 8, with 12 bases in between. The CDR3 totals 13 residues. Germline V CDR1 and CDR2: LGHNA, YSLEER. CDR3 amino acids: CASSRRVLDEQFF. In DNA form, the CDR3 reads TGCGCCAGCAGCCGGAGGGTCCTGGATGAGCAGTTCTTC.

The chain recombines TRBV19 with TRBJ1-2; 7 positions match TRBD1. In germline, CDR1 is LNHDA, CDR2 SQIVND (reference sequence). Trimming at V came to 5 bases and at J to 4 bases, leaving 10 bases not matched to a gene. The CDR3 is made up of 15 amino acids. Here the CDR3 DNA reads TGTGCCAGTAGTGTTCAAGGGGACAGCTCCTATGGCTACACCTTC. It translates to CASSVQGDSSYGYTF.

The chain recombines TRBV7-6 with TRBJ2-1; 9 bases align to TRBD2. Germline CDR1 and CDR2: SGHVS and FNYEAQ. The ends lost 1 base at V and 10 bases at J; junction bases unmatched: 11. This CDR3 is 16 amino acids long. In nucleotides, the CDR3 is TGTGCCAGCAGCTTAGGACGCGGGAGGGGACGTAACGAGCAGTTCTTC. It yields the protein CASSLGRGRGRNEQFF. The complete variable domain, with remaining parts taken from reference TRBV7-6 and TRBJ2-1, reads GAGVSQSPRYKVTKRGQDVALRCDPISGHVSLYWYRQALGQGPEFLTYFNYEAQQDKSGLPNDRFSAERPEGSISTLTIQRTEQRDSAMYRCASSLGRGRGRNEQFFGPGTRLTVL.

This clone appeared a few times. V usage is TRBV7-9 and J usage is TRBJ1-4; TRBD1 might be the D (5 bases). Trimming removed 8 bases at V and 5 bases at J, with 9 bases between. The CDR3 has 12 residues. Germline lookup yields CDR1 SEHNR and CDR2 FQNEAQ (reference sequence). Here the CDR3 reads CASAGINEKLFF. The DNA for the CDR3 is TGTGCCAGCGCAGGGATAAATGAAAAACTGTTTTTT.

The chain combines TRBV6-5 with TRBJ2-1; 10 bases are shared with TRBD2. Trimming took 5 bases from V and 1 from J; bases not matched to a gene: 2. The CDR3 extends over 15 amino acids. CDR1 is MNHEY, CDR2 SVGAGI, per germline. This chain's CDR3 is CASSLAGVSYNEQFF. The CDR3 DNA reads as TGTGCCAGCAGTCTAGCGGGAGTATCCTACAATGAGCAGTTCTTC.

V and J are TRBV30 and TRBJ1-2; D might be TRBD1 (6 bases). Looked up from germline, CDR1 is GTSNPN and CDR2 is SVGIG (reference sequence). CDR3 size: 14 residues. V was cut by 3 bases and J by 5 bases, with 16 bases left in between. CDR3 DNA sequence: TGTGCCTGGAGACAAGGGGGGGGCGCTTATGGCTACACCTTC. Translated, it gives CAWRQGGGAYGYTF.

CDR3 region: CASSAGDGAYEQYF. The CDR3 nucleotides read TGTGCCAGCAGCGCGGGGGACGGAGCCTACGAGCAGTACTTC. The chain joins TRBV9 to TRBJ2-7; weak D call: TRBD2 (6 bases). Germline assignment: CDR1 SGDLS and CDR2 YYNGEE. This CDR3 is built from 14 residues. Trimming stripped 3 bases from V and 2 bases from J, with 12 bases between.